Below, 5 T cell receptor beta chains from the same sample are listed, as sequenced in a study of shared T cell receptors in the human thymus. TCRdb's copy holds only in-frame clones and misses some; the assay was immunoSEQ multiplex PCR. The table records approximately 660,000 clones, around nine tenths of them present only once. Separately, the same data were catalogued under a study of human thymus T cells.

Input material: thymocytes. The origin of the receptors is a boy in the first two years of life with a congenital heart defect.

The chain carries TRBV28 and TRBJ2-1; 12 bases fit TRBD2. CDR3 length: 17 amino acids. The ends lost 6 bases at V and 10 bases at J; junction bases unmatched: 16. Germline CDR1 is MDHEN and CDR2 is SYDVKM. The CDR3 coding sequence is TGTGCCAGCAGCCCGGGGACTAGCGGGCCCCCCGGGGAGGAGCAGTTCTTC. This sequence encodes CASSPGTSGPPGEEQFF.

This clone showed up just a few times. The chain joins TRBV1 to TRBJ2-3; the D call in the table, TRBD2, was not verified against the DNA. TRBV1 is a pseudogene locus. This CDR3 has 15 amino acids. The CDR3 coding sequence is TGCACCAGCAGCCAAACTAGCGGGAGTACAGATACGCAGTATTTT. Residues: CTSSQTSGSTDTQYF.

The CDR3 nucleotides read TGTGCCAGCAGCGTATCGGACAGCTACGAGCAGTACTTC. This gives the protein CASSVSDSYEQYF. V gene TRBV9 combines with J gene TRBJ2-7; maybe TRBD1 (6 bases). Trimming took off 1 base at V and 3 bases at J, with 8 bases between the two ends. This CDR3 has 13 residues. Per germline, CDR1 SGDLS and CDR2 YYNGEE.

The chain joins TRBV5-1 to TRBJ2-5; 10 nucleotides agree with TRBD2. CDR3 size: 17 residues. Germline V gene lookup returns CDR1 SGHRS and CDR2 YFSETQ. The trim removed 0 bases at V and 2 bases at J, leaving 7 bases unmatched. The CDR3 region is CASSLGIAGGHQETQYF. As DNA, the CDR3 is TGCGCCAGCAGCTTGGGGATAGCGGGAGGCCATCAAGAGACCCAGTACTTC.

The chain recombines TRBV5-5 with TRBJ2-7, with D maybe TRBD1 (6 bases). V lost 4 bases and J 0 bases, leaving 20 bases between the germline ends. Germline V gene sequence: CDR1 SGHKS, CDR2 YYEKEE (reference sequence). This CDR3 has 17 residues. The CDR3 spells CASSLLLTGLSSYEQYF. The CDR3 DNA sequence: TGTGCCAGCAGCCTACTCCTGACAGGACTTAGCTCCTACGAGCAGTACTTC.